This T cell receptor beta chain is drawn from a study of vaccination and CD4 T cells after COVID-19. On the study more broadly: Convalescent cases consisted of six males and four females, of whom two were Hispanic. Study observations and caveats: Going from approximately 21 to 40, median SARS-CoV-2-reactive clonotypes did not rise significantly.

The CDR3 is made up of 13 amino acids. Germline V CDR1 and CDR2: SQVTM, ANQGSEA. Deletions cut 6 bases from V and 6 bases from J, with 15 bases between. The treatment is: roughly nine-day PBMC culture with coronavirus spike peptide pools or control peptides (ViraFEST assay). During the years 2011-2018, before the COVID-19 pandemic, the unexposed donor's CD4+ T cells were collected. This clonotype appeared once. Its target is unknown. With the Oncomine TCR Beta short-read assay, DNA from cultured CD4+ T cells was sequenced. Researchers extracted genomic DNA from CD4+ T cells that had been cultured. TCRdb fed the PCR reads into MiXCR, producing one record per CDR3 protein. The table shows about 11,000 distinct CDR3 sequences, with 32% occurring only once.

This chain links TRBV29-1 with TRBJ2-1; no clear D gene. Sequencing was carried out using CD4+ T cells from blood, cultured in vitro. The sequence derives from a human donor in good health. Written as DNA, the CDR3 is TGCAGCGTCTCGCCCGGTTCGGGCAATGAGCAGTTCTTC. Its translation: CSVSPGSGNEQFF.